This T cell receptor beta chain originates from a study of brain T cells in children with intractable seizures. A word on this clone: Its antigen is not known.

Only cases whose brain tissue showed the highest T cell transcript signatures were sequenced. At least one anti-epileptic drug was given before surgery. Libraries were prepared by immunoSEQ multiplex PCR; TCRdb keeps only in-frame clonotypes and omits some of them. The repertoire holds tens of thousands of clones, with about 93% as singletons. Germline lookup yields CDR1 MNHEY and CDR2 SMNVEV (reference sequence). The CDR3 runs 19 residues. Trimming removed 3 bases from V and 1 base from J, with 24 bases in between. Whole-study findings and limits: HCMV serostatus was not known, and viral specificity came from CDR3 similarity only. Absence of clones before surgery may stem from lower sequencing depth.

This clonotype was sampled from a boy in the first two years of life with tuberous sclerosis and intractable seizures. The sequenced sample was peripheral blood, obtained at surgery. The chain joins TRBV27 to TRBJ1-1; unclear D gene. The CDR3 DNA reads as TGTGCCAGCAGTTTCACGTGGGAGGCCCCCCCACCGGCGAACACTGAAGCTTTCTTT. This encodes CASSFTWEAPPPANTEAFF.